A single sample is the source of the 9 T cell receptor beta chains below, sequenced in a study of blood T cell repertoires in COVID-19. Only in-frame clones appear in the TCRdb table, and some are missing; sequencing was by immunoSEQ multiplex PCR. This table has fewer than 250,000 clones, 65% to 85% appearing once. Material: PBMCs or T cells enriched from blood (not recorded which). The origin of the receptors is a middle-aged woman with acute COVID-19.

J is TRBJ2-3 and V is TRBV13; TRBD1 is a possible D gene (5 bases). The germline gives CDR1 PRHDT, CDR2 FYEKMQ (reference sequence). V was trimmed by 2 bases and J by 4 bases, leaving 13 bases between them. This CDR3 is built from 15 residues. CDR3 region: CASSLSQGTSDTQYF. CDR3 nucleotide sequence: TGTGCCAGCAGCTTATCTCAGGGAACGTCAGATACGCAGTATTTT.

This clone has more than one count but fewer than ten. A single base separates this from a much larger clone, so it may be a read error. The CDR3 nucleotides are TGTGCCAGCAGTGAGGGACAGTACACCGGGGAGCTGTTTTTT. Amino acids: CASSEGQYTGELFF. This sequence joins TRBV2 and TRBJ2-2, with 7 positions matching TRBD1. This CDR3 contains 14 residues. With 3 bases clipped from V and 3 bases from J, the junction kept 1 base outside the gene matches. Germline assignment: CDR1 SNHLY and CDR2 FYNNEI.

The count of this clone is one. Other DNA sequences in this sample translate to the same CDR3. The V call is TRBV7-9, the J call TRBJ2-3; D remains unclear. Trimming pared 4 bases from V and 0 bases from J, leaving 8 bases between. Germline V gene lookup returns CDR1 SEHNR and CDR2 FQNEAQ (reference sequence). This CDR3 has 14 amino acids. DNA of the CDR3: TGTGCCAGCAGCTCGGGTGTAAGCACAGATACGCAGTATTTT. Amino acids: CASSSGVSTDTQYF. The complete variable domain, with remaining parts taken from reference TRBV7-9 and TRBJ2-3, reads DTGVSQNPRHKITKRGQNVTFRCDPISEHNRLYWYRQTLGQGPEFLTYFQNEAQLEKSRLLSDRFSAERPKGSFSTLEIQRTEQGDSAMYLCASSSGVSTDTQYFGPGTRLTVL.

The gene calls are TRBV6-5 and TRBJ1-5, with 7 nucleotides matching TRBD1. V shed 2 bases and J 1 base; nucleotides not matched to a gene: 2. The CDR3 length is 15 residues. Germline V gene lookup returns CDR1 MNHEY and CDR2 SVGAGI. As DNA, the CDR3 is TGTGCCAGCAGTTACGGCAGGGGGAGCAATCAGCCCCAGCATTTT. Its translation is CASSYGRGSNQPQHF.

The chain links TRBV19 to TRBJ2-2; 7 bases are a match to TRBD1. The trim removed 2 bases at V and 0 bases at J, leaving 6 bases unmatched. Germline CDR1 reads LNHDA; CDR2 reads SQIVND (reference sequence). The CDR3 spans 17 residues. The CDR3 DNA reads TGTGCCAGTAGTATAAGGCGAGGGACAGCGAACACCGGGGAGCTGTTTTTT. Protein sequence: CASSIRRGTANTGELFF. The whole variable domain, remainder taken from reference TRBV19 and TRBJ2-2, is DGGITQSPKYLFRKEGQNVTLSCEQNLNHDAMYWYRQDPGQGLRLIYYSQIVNDFQKGDIAEGYSVSREKKESFPLTVTSAQKNPTAFYLCASSIRRGTANTGELFFGEGSRLTVL.

This clone was seen a single time. This chain links TRBV13 with TRBJ2-7; TRBD2 aligns across 7 bases. V gave up 0 bases and J gave up 6 bases; unmatched junction bases: 2. The germline V gene encodes CDR1 PRHDT and CDR2 FYEKMQ (reference sequence). The length of the CDR3 is 13 residues. The CDR3 loop is CASSLGSGTEQYF. CDR3 nucleotides: TGTGCCAGCAGCTTAGGGAGCGGGACCGAGCAGTACTTC.

The chain combines TRBV11-2 with TRBJ1-3; tentatively, D is TRBD1 (5 bases). Germline lookup yields CDR1 SGHAT and CDR2 FQNNGV. This CDR3 is built from 14 residues. Deletions cut 0 bases from V and 2 bases from J, with 5 bases between. CDR3 amino acids: CASSLDRAGNTIYF. The DNA of the CDR3 is TGTGCCAGCAGCTTAGACAGGGCTGGAAACACCATATATTTT. The full variable domain, with the rest looked up from reference TRBV11-2 and TRBJ1-3, is EAGVAQSPRYKIIEKRQSVAFWCNPISGHATLYWYQQILGQGPKLLIQFQNNGVVDDSQLPKDRFSAERLKGVDSTLKIQPAKLEDSAVYLCASSLDRAGNTIYFGEGSWLTVV.

CDR3 sequence: CASSREASTEAFF. The CDR3 nucleotides are TGTGCCAGCAGTCGGGAGGCGTCGACTGAAGCTTTCTTT. V is TRBV7-3 and J is TRBJ1-1, with D unclear. The V end was cut by 6 bases, the J end by 5 bases, with 13 bases between. CDR1 and CDR2 (germline): SGHTA, FQGTGA. The CDR3 covers 13 residues.

The V gene is TRBV3-1 (or the pseudogene TRBV3-2), the J gene TRBJ2-7, with a tentative D call TRBD2 (6 bases). The CDR3 is made up of 15 amino acids. The V end lost 5 bases, the J end lost 0 bases, and 14 bases lay between the germline ends. The germline gives CDR1 LGHDT, CDR2 YNNKEL (reference sequence). The CDR3 DNA reads as TGTGCCAGCAGCTACCCGGGACTCCCCTCCTACGAGCAGTACTTC. Translation gives CASSYPGLPSYEQYF.